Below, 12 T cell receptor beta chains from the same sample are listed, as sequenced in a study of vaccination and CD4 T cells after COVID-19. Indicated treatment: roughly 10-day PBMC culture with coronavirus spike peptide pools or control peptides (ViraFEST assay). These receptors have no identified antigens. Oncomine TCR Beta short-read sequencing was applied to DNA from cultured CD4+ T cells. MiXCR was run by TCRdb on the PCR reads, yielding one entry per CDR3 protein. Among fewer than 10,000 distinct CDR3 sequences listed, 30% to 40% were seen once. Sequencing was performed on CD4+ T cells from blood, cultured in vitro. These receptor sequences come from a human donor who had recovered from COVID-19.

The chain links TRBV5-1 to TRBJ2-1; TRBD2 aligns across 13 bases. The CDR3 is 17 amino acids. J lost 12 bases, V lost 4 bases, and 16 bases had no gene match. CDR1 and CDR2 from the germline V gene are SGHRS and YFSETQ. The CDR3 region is CASSHRGLAGVLSGQFF. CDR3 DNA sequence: TGCGCCAGCAGCCACCGCGGACTAGCGGGGGTGCTTTCGGGGCAGTTCTTC.

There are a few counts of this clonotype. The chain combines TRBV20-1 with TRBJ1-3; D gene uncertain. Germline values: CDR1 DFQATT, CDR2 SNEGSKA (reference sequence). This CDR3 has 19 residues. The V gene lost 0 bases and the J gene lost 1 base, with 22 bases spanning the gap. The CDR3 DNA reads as TGCAGTGCTAGAGATTACCTCTCCCACCAGGCGGGGTCTGGAAACACCATATATTTT. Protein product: CSARDYLSHQAGSGNTIYF.

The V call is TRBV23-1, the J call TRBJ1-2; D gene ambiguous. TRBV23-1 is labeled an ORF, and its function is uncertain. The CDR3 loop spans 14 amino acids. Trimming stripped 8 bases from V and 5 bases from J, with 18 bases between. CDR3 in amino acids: CASQTPLRMYGYTF. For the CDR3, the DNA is TGCGCCAGCCAAACCCCCCTTAGGATGTATGGCTACACCTTC.

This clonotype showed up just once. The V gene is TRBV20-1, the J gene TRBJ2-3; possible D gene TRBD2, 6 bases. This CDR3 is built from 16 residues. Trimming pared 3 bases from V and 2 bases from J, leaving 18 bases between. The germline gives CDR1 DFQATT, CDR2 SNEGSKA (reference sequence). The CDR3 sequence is CSARGVVGGLTDTQYF. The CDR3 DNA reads TGCAGTGCTAGGGGGGTGGTGGGGGGACTCACAGATACGCAGTATTTT.

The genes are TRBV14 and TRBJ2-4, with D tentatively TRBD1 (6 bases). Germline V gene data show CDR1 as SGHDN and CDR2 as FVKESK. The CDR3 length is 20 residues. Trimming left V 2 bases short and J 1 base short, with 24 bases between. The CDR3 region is CASSQSSWATGLAAKNIQYF. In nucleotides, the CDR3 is TGTGCCAGCAGCCAATCGTCTTGGGCCACAGGGCTTGCGGCCAAAAACATTCAGTACTTC. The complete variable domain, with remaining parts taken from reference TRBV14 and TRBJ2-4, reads EAGVTQFPSHSVIEKGQTVTLRCDPISGHDNLYWYRRVMGKEIKFLLHFVKESKQDESGMPNNRFLAERTGGTYSTLKVQPAELEDSGVYFCASSQSSWATGLAAKNIQYFGAGTRLSVL.

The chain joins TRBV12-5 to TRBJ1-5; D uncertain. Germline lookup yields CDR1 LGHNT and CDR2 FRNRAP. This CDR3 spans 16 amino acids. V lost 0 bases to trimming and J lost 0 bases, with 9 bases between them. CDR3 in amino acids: CASGLVNTYSNQPQHF. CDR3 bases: TGTGCTAGTGGTTTGGTAAACACGTATAGCAATCAGCCCCAGCATTTT.

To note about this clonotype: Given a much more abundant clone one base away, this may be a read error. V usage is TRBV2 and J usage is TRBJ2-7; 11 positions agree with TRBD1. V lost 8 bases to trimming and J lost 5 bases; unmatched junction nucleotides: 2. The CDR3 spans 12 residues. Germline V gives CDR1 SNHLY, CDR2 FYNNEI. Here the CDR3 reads CASGQGADEQYF. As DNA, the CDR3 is TGTGCCAGCGGACAGGGGGCGGACGAGCAGTACTTC.

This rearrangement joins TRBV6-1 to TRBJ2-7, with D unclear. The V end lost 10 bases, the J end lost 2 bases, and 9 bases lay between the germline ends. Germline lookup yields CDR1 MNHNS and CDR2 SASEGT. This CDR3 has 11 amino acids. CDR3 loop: CANTKTYEQYF. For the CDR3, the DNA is TGTGCCAATACAAAAACCTACGAGCAGTACTTC.

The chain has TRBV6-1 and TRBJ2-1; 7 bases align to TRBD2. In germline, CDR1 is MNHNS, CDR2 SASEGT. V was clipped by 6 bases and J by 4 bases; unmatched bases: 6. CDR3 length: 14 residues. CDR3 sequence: CASSFGGSYNEQFF. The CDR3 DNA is TGTGCCAGCAGCTTCGGGGGGTCTTACAATGAGCAGTTCTTC.

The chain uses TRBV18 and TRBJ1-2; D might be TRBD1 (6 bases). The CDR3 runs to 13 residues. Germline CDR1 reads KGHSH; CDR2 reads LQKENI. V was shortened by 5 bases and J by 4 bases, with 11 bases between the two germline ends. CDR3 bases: TGTGCCAGCTCATTGGGGGCAGGCTATGGCTACACCTTC. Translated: CASSLGAGYGYTF.

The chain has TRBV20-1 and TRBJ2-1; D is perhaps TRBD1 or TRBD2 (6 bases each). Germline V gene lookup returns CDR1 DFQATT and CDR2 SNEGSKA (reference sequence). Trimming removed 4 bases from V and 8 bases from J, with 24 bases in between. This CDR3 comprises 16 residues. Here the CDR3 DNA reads TGCAGTGCTATCGGTCCCTCGGGGGCCTCTGGGGATGAGCAGTTCTTC. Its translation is CSAIGPSGASGDEQFF.

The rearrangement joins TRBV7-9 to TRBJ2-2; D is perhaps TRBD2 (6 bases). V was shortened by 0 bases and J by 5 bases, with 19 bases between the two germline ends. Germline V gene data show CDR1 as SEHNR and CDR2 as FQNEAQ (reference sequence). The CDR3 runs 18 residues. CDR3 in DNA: TGTGCCAGCAGCTTAGCGTATTTTGGGGGGTCCGAAACCGGGGAGCTGTTTTTT. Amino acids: CASSLAYFGGSETGELFF.